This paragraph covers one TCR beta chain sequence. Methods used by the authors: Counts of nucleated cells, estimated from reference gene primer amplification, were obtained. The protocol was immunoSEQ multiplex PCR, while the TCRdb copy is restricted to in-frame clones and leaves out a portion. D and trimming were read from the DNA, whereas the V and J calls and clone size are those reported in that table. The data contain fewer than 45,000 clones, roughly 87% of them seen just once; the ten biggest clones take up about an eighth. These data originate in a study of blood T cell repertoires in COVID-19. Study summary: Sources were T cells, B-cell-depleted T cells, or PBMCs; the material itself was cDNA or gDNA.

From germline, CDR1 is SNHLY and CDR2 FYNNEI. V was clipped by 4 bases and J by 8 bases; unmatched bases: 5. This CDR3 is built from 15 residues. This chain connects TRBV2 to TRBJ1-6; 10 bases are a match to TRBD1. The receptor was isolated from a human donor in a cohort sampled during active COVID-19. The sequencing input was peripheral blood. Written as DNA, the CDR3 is TGTGCCAGCAGTGCTCGGGACAGGGGCGATTCACCCCTCCACTTT. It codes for CASSARDRGDSPLHF.